This T cell receptor beta chain appears in the sequencing data of a study of radiation and T cells in renal cell carcinoma. About the research overall: Nephrectomy followed 15 Gy stereotactic body radiation by 4 weeks.

Time point given: blood 2 weeks post-SBRT. Treatment noted: 15 Gy SBRT to primary tumor, nephrectomy 4 weeks later. This renal cell carcinoma was of the clear cell type. Looked up from germline, CDR1 is ENHRY and CDR2 is SYGVKD. Trimming took 2 bases from V and 0 from J, leaving 8 bases between them. The CDR3 totals 16 residues. Study-level findings and limits: Top tumor clonotypes rose in blood 2 weeks post-radiation, then contracted.

With regard to this clone: The antigen is unknown.

TCRdb's copy holds only in-frame clones and misses some; the assay was immunoSEQ multiplex PCR. This sample yields 120,000 or so clones, of which about four fifths are seen a single time; 5.8% belongs to the top ten. This chain links TRBV10-3 with TRBJ2-6; no clear D gene. Sequences were derived from blood, sampled from a patient whose treatment included radiotherapy and nephrectomy. This TCR came from a man aged 50-59 years with renal cell carcinoma. The CDR3 is CAISEHGDSGANVLTF. In DNA, the CDR3 is TGTGCCATCAGTGAGCATGGGGACTCTGGGGCCAACGTCCTGACTTTC.